Following are 30 T cell receptor beta chains from one sample sequenced in a study of T cell responses to AZD1222 COVID-19 vaccine (TCRdb year 2021). This specimen's time point label, interpreted: baseline before first vaccination. The library was prepared using the immunoSEQ multiplex PCR assay. The table was pulled from immuneACCESS by TCRdb, which kept in-frame rearrangements only. Such tables lose some clones; where checked, under half of the loss comes from unresolved V genes, and the rest has no known cause. The sample table records under 150,000 clones; 93% of these occur just once. Around 5.1% of the sample belongs to the ten largest clones. Sequencing used peripheral blood, obtained on day 0 of AZD1222 vaccination. The source is an adult in good health.

The gene calls are TRBV7-7 and TRBJ2-1, with D perhaps matching TRBD1 or TRBD2 (5 bases each). Trimming took 1 base from V and 5 from J, leaving 9 bases between them. Germline CDR1 reads SSHAT; CDR2 reads FNYEAQ (reference sequence). The CDR3 covers 14 residues. The chain's CDR3 is CASSLGGTNNEQFF. CDR3 nucleotide sequence: TGTGCCAGCAGCTTAGGGGGGACCAACAATGAGCAGTTCTTC. The full variable domain, with the rest looked up from reference TRBV7-7 and TRBJ2-1, is GAGVSQSPRYKVTKRGQDVTLRCDPISSHATLYWYQQALGQGPEFLTYFNYEAQPDKSGLPSDRFSAERPEGSISTLTIQRTEQRDSAMYRCASSLGGTNNEQFFGPGTRLTVL.

This rearrangement joins TRBV11-3 to TRBJ2-1, with 10 positions matching TRBD2. Germline V gene sequence: CDR1 SGHNT, CDR2 YENEEA. The V gene end was trimmed by 3 bases and the J gene end by 0 bases; junction bases not matched to a gene: 2. This CDR3 region has 16 residues. CDR3 nucleotides: TGTGCCAGCAGCTTTACTAGCGGGGTCTCCTACAATGAGCAGTTCTTC. Encoded protein: CASSFTSGVSYNEQFF.

This clone showed up just once. V gene TRBV18 combines with J gene TRBJ1-5, with D possibly matching TRBD1 (6 bases). This CDR3 has 15 amino acids. V lost 6 bases to trimming and J lost 7 bases, with 19 bases between them. Germline V CDR1 and CDR2: KGHSH, LQKENI. The CDR3 DNA is TGTGCCAGCTCCCCCCCGGGGGCGCAGGGACAGCCCCAGCATTTT. It translates to CASSPPGAQGQPQHF.

The chain couples TRBV5-1 to TRBJ1-4; D is ambiguous. Germline CDR1 and CDR2: SGHRS and YFSETQ. Trimming took off 4 bases at V and 5 bases at J, with 12 bases between the two ends. There are 14 residues in the CDR3. DNA of the CDR3: TGCGCCAGCAGCGCTGGGCAGACCAATGAAAAACTGTTTTTT. Residues: CASSAGQTNEKLFF. Complete variable domain (other parts from reference TRBV5-1 and TRBJ1-4): KAGVTQTPRYLIKTRGQQVTLSCSPISGHRSVSWYQQTPGQGLQFLFEYFSETQRNKGNFPGRFSGRQFSNSRSEMNVSTLELGDSALYLCASSAGQTNEKLFFGSGTQLSVL.

V is TRBV6-5 and J is TRBJ2-7; D not certain. Trimming removed 8 bases at V and 0 bases at J, with 8 bases between. This CDR3 comprises 12 residues. In germline, CDR1 is MNHEY, CDR2 SVGAGI. The chain's CDR3 is CASRTPSYEQYF. The CDR3 DNA is TGTGCCAGCCGGACGCCCTCCTACGAGCAGTACTTC.

The chain employs TRBV25-1 and TRBJ2-2; no clear D gene. The germline CDR1 and CDR2 sequences are MGHDK and SYGVNS. V was clipped by 3 bases and J by 11 bases, with 4 bases between them. This CDR3 has 10 amino acids. This CDR3 reads CASSDRELFF. The CDR3 region has the DNA TGTGCCAGCAGTGATCGTGAGCTGTTTTTT.

This chain connects TRBV5-6 to TRBJ2-2; D is tentatively TRBD1 or TRBD2 (8 bases each). V lost 4 bases to trimming and J lost 2 bases, with 15 bases between them. The CDR3 contains 16 residues. Germline CDR1 is SGHDT and CDR2 is YYEEEE. The CDR3 sequence is CASSRQGTRNTGELFF. CDR3 nucleotide sequence: TGTGCCAGCAGCAGACAGGGGACTAGAAACACCGGGGAGCTGTTTTTT.

This chain's CDR3 is CASSPIEDQPQHF. The CDR3 bases are TGTGCCAGCTCACCGATTGAAGATCAGCCCCAGCATTTT. J is TRBJ1-5 and V is TRBV18, with no clear D. The CDR3 consists of 13 residues. Per the germline V gene, CDR1 is KGHSH and CDR2 is LQKENI. V was clipped by 3 bases and J by 5 bases, with 8 bases between them.

The gene calls are TRBV6-2 or TRBV6-3 and TRBJ2-7; 7 bases match TRBD2. CDR3 length: 16 residues. Germline V gene sequence: CDR1 MNHEY, CDR2 SVGEGT. J was trimmed by 1 base and V by 0 bases; bases with no gene match: 6. The CDR3 sequence: CASSYSISRGSYEQYF. The DNA of the CDR3 is TGTGCCAGCAGTTACTCGATCTCGCGGGGGTCCTACGAGCAGTACTTC.

The chain combines TRBV4-3 with TRBJ2-3, with 10 bases matching TRBD2. The trim removed 3 bases at V and 4 bases at J, leaving 10 bases unmatched. Germline V CDR1 and CDR2: LGHNA, YSLEER. The CDR3 consists of 17 residues. For the CDR3, the DNA is TGCGCCAGCAGCCAGGTGCAAGCGGGGGGGCTTGCAGATACGCAGTATTTT. Translation: CASSQVQAGGLADTQYF.

The CDR3 protein is CASSFRPDHSPLHF. CDR3 DNA: TGTGCCAGCAGCTTTAGGCCCGACCATTCACCCCTCCACTTT. The chain links TRBV7-2 to TRBJ1-6; D gene unclear. Germline CDR1 and CDR2: SGHTA and FQGNSA. The CDR3 is 14 residues long. Trimming removed 3 bases from V and 8 bases from J, with 11 bases in between.

The chain uses TRBV9 and TRBJ1-1; possibly TRBD1 for D (5 bases). Germline assignment: CDR1 SGDLS and CDR2 YYNGEE. CDR3 length: 13 amino acids. V was shortened by 7 bases and J by 4 bases, with 14 bases between the two germline ends. CDR3 residues: CASRPAGGTEAFF. The CDR3 DNA sequence: TGTGCCAGCCGCCCAGCGGGGGGCACTGAAGCTTTCTTT.

The chain employs TRBV7-2 and TRBJ2-7; 15 bases agree with TRBD2. V shed 3 bases and J 1 base; nucleotides not matched to a gene: 1. CDR1 and CDR2 (germline): SGHTA, FQGNSA. The CDR3 has 16 amino acids. CDR3 region: CASSLGLAGGSYEQYF. CDR3 DNA: TGTGCCAGCAGCTTGGGACTAGCGGGAGGATCCTACGAGCAGTACTTC.

V is TRBV16 and J is TRBJ2-5, with D perhaps being TRBD1 or TRBD2 (5 bases each). The CDR3 runs 14 residues. Germline V gives CDR1 KGHSY, CDR2 FQNENV. The ends were cut back, 4 bases at V and 5 bases at J, with 14 bases in the middle. The chain's CDR3 is CASSPSGREETQYF. The CDR3 region has the DNA TGTGCCAGCAGCCCCTCGGGCAGGGAGGAGACCCAGTACTTC. The variable domain in full, completed from reference TRBV16 and TRBJ2-5, reads GEEVAQTPKHLVRGEGQKAKLYCAPIKGHSYVFWYQQVLKNEFKFLISFQNENVFDETGMPKERFSAKCLPNSPCSLEIQATKLEDSAVYFCASSPSGREETQYFGPGTRLLVL.

The V and J genes are TRBV12-3 or TRBV12-4 and TRBJ1-1; no reliable D call. Trimming removed 2 bases from V and 10 bases from J, with 11 bases in between. This CDR3 contains 12 residues. In DNA form, the CDR3 reads TGTGCCAGCAGTTTAATAATACAAGGAGCTTTCTTT. This gives the protein CASSLIIQGAFF.

V usage is TRBV11-3 and J usage is TRBJ2-1; D possibly corresponds to TRBD1 (6 bases). This CDR3 spans 16 amino acids. V dropped 3 bases and J dropped 7 bases, with 19 bases sitting between them. CDR1 is SGHNT and CDR2 is YENEEA in the germline V gene. The CDR3 region has the DNA TGTGCCAGCAGCTTCAACAGGGACGGCGTCGGGAATGAGCAGTTCTTC. This sequence encodes CASSFNRDGVGNEQFF.

This clone showed up just once. The gene calls are TRBV20-1 and TRBJ2-7; D call uncertain. V lost 0 bases to trimming and J lost 7 bases, with 7 bases between them. This CDR3 comprises 11 residues. Germline values: CDR1 DFQATT, CDR2 SNEGSKA (reference sequence). CDR3 in DNA: TGCAGTGCTAGAGATTTGGGGGAGCAGTACTTC. Residues: CSARDLGEQYF.

The J gene is TRBJ2-1, the V gene TRBV18; D is unresolved. CDR1 is KGHSH, CDR2 LQKENI, per germline. This CDR3 comprises 14 residues. With 3 bases removed from V and 4 bases from J, the gap between germline ends came to 10 bases. The CDR3 sequence is CASSPAGLYNEQFF. The CDR3 DNA reads as TGTGCCAGCTCACCGGCAGGATTGTACAATGAGCAGTTCTTC.

This chain connects TRBV4-3 to TRBJ1-1; D might be TRBD1 (5 bases). Germline loops: CDR1 LGHNA, CDR2 YSLEER. The V and J ends lost 3 bases and 1 base respectively, with 12 bases between them. This CDR3 has 15 amino acids. The chain's CDR3 is CASSQTALKNTEAFF. In DNA, the CDR3 is TGCGCCAGCAGCCAGACAGCCCTGAAGAACACTGAAGCTTTCTTT.

This clone was recorded a few times. The genes are TRBV5-6 and TRBJ1-2; D not resolved. This CDR3 has 18 residues. V was pared by 1 base and J by 4 bases, with 23 bases between. Germline V gene lookup returns CDR1 SGHDT and CDR2 YYEEEE. In DNA form, the CDR3 reads TGTGCCAGCAGCTTGACCAGACTAGTGAGGGTTCTTGGCTATGGCTACACCTTC. It codes for CASSLTRLVRVLGYGYTF.

CDR3 region: CASSPLDAASGNTIYF. Here the CDR3 DNA reads TGTGCCAGCAGCCCTCTAGACGCCGCCTCTGGAAACACCATATATTTT. The chain combines TRBV28 with TRBJ1-3, with no clear D. V was cut by 6 bases and J by 0 bases, with 15 bases left in between. The CDR3 loop spans 16 amino acids. Per the germline V gene, CDR1 is MDHEN and CDR2 is SYDVKM.

The rearrangement links TRBV5-8 to TRBJ2-2; 7 bases line up with TRBD2. The ends lost 4 bases at V and 7 bases at J; junction bases unmatched: 7. The CDR3 runs to 14 residues. CDR1 is SGHTS and CDR2 is YDEGEE in the germline V gene. In DNA, the CDR3 is TGTGCCAGCAGCCTAAAAAGGGAGGGCGGGGAGCTGTTTTTT. Protein product: CASSLKREGGELFF.

The rearrangement links TRBV4-3 to TRBJ2-7, with a possible D match to TRBD1 (5 bases). Germline loops: CDR1 LGHNA, CDR2 YSLEER. The CDR3 length is 16 residues. Trimming pared 0 bases from V and 4 bases from J, leaving 16 bases between. CDR3 amino acids: CASSQDYQGVPYEQYF. CDR3 in DNA: TGCGCCAGCAGCCAAGATTACCAGGGCGTCCCTTACGAGCAGTACTTC.

The CDR3: CASSDVRKDEKLFF. CDR3 DNA sequence: TGTGCCAGCAGTGACGTCCGGAAGGATGAAAAACTGTTTTTT. This chain connects TRBV2 to TRBJ1-4; D uncertain. The germline V gene has CDR1 SNHLY and CDR2 FYNNEI. This CDR3 region has 14 residues. Trimming left V 3 bases short and J 6 bases short, with 11 bases between.

The rearrangement links TRBV12-5 to TRBJ2-3, with TRBD1 matching 9 bases. The CDR3 runs to 17 residues. V trimming: 5 bases; J trimming: 2 bases; junction bases outside the gene matches: 11. Per germline, CDR1 LGHNT and CDR2 FRNRAP. The chain's CDR3 is CASGPSGQGIPTDTQYF. In DNA form, the CDR3 reads TGTGCTAGTGGTCCGTCTGGACAGGGGATTCCCACAGATACGCAGTATTTT.

The chain has TRBV2 and TRBJ1-3, with TRBD1 as a possible D gene (5 bases). Trimming left V 7 bases short and J 13 bases short, with 17 bases between. This CDR3 spans 12 amino acids. Looked up from germline, CDR1 is SNHLY and CDR2 is FYNNEI. CDR3: CASTLPPGRIYF. CDR3 nucleotide sequence: TGTGCCAGCACCCTCCCCCCAGGGCGGATATATTTT. Looking up the rest from reference TRBV2 and TRBJ1-3 gives the full variable domain: EPEVTQTPSHQVTQMGQEVILRCVPISNHLYFYWYRQILGQKVEFLVSFYNNEISEKSEIFDDQFSVERPDGSNFTLKIRSTKLEDSAMYFCASTLPPGRIYFGEGSWLTVV.

The chain joins TRBV9 to TRBJ1-2; TRBD1 agrees at 10 bases. The CDR3 is made up of 13 amino acids. Losses at the gene ends were 2 bases for V and 5 bases for J; bases not matched to a gene: 0. CDR1 SGDLS and CDR2 YYNGEE come from the germline V gene. The CDR3: CASSVGQGYGYTF. The CDR3, as DNA: TGTGCCAGCAGCGTGGGACAGGGGTATGGCTACACCTTC.

The chain uses TRBV12-5 and TRBJ2-7; D is unresolved. V lost 0 bases, J lost 6 bases, and 9 bases lay in between. The CDR3 length is 13 residues. Germline-derived CDR1 and CDR2 are LGHNT and FRNRAP. CDR3 loop: CASGLVEGGEQYF. In DNA form, the CDR3 reads TGTGCTAGTGGTTTGGTAGAAGGTGGCGAGCAGTACTTC.

The gene calls are TRBV9 and TRBJ2-3, with a weak D call TRBD2 (5 bases). With 0 bases removed from V and 2 bases from J, the gap between germline ends came to 7 bases. This CDR3 contains 14 residues. From germline, CDR1 is SGDLS and CDR2 YYNGEE. CDR3 sequence: CASSVAEVTDTQYF. CDR3 nucleotide sequence: TGTGCCAGCAGCGTAGCGGAGGTCACAGATACGCAGTATTTT.

This rearrangement joins TRBV4-3 to TRBJ2-4; 7 nucleotides match TRBD2. In germline, CDR1 is LGHNA, CDR2 YSLEER. V gave up 0 bases and J gave up 0 bases; unmatched junction bases: 5. The length of the CDR3 is 17 residues. The CDR3 here is CASSQDRLAVAKNIQYF. The DNA for the CDR3 is TGCGCCAGCAGCCAAGATCGTCTAGCGGTAGCCAAAAACATTCAGTACTTC.